One sample yielded the 10 T cell receptor beta chains listed below, sequenced in a study of blood T cells in healthy people across ages. Through a sample-barcoded 5' primer and a J-beta primer mix, a second PCR was run for about 7 to 12 cycles. TCRdb ran MiXCR on the 5' RACE reads and lists one entry per CDR3 protein. Of around 850,000 distinct CDR3 sequences listed, around 36% are singletons. Sequenced sample: blood. Source of these receptors: a young man in good health.

This chain connects TRBV7-6 to TRBJ1-6, with D unresolved. From germline, CDR1 is SGHVS and CDR2 FNYEAQ. V lost 1 base and J lost 5, with 6 bases in between. The CDR3 runs to 14 residues. This CDR3 is CASSLEHNNSPLHF. CDR3 coding DNA: TGTGCCAGCAGCTTAGAACACAATAATTCACCCCTCCACTTT. Combining the CDR3 with reference TRBV7-6 and TRBJ1-6 gives the whole variable domain GAGVSQSPRYKVTKRGQDVALRCDPISGHVSLYWYRQALGQGPEFLTYFNYEAQQDKSGLPNDRFSAERPEGSISTLTIQRTEQRDSAMYRCASSLEHNNSPLHFGNGTRLTVT.

This clonotype came up a few times. The chain employs TRBV6-5 and TRBJ2-5, with 10 bases lining up with TRBD1. V lost 7 bases to trimming and J lost 5 bases; unmatched junction nucleotides: 10. This CDR3 is 15 amino acids long. Germline V lookup: CDR1 MNHEY, CDR2 SVGAGI. CDR3 in amino acids: CASIRWTGGLETQYF. The CDR3 DNA reads TGTGCCAGCATTAGATGGACAGGGGGATTGGAGACCCAGTACTTC.

This clonotype was seen repeatedly, ten times or more. In DNA, the CDR3 is TGTGCCATCAGTGATAGTAGAGGGGATCGGCAAGAGACCCAGTACTTC. Translating gives CAISDSRGDRQETQYF. V is TRBV10-3 and J is TRBJ2-5; D possibly matches TRBD1 or TRBD2 (5 bases each). The CDR3 spans 16 residues. Between the trimmed V and J ends, which lost 3 bases and 2 bases, there was a span of 16 bases. Germline V gene lookup returns CDR1 ENHRY and CDR2 SYGVKD.

V gene TRBV5-1 combines with J gene TRBJ2-3, with 12 nucleotides matching TRBD1. This CDR3 is built from 16 residues. CDR1 is SGHRS, CDR2 YFSETQ, per germline. Trimming cost V 3 bases and J 3 bases; bases outside gene matches: 5. CDR3 protein: CASSSPGQGATDTQYF. The CDR3 nucleotides read TGCGCCAGCAGCTCGCCGGGACAGGGGGCTACAGATACGCAGTATTTT.

The chain joins TRBV16 to TRBJ2-3; 7 bases align to TRBD1. Trimming at V came to 8 bases and at J to 2 bases, leaving 10 bases not matched to a gene. Germline V CDR1 and CDR2: KGHSY, FQNENV. The CDR3 is 15 residues long. As DNA, the CDR3 is TGTGCCAGCGGTTTACAGGGGAAAACCACAGATACGCAGTATTTT. It yields the protein CASGLQGKTTDTQYF.

This clonotype was counted a few times. The J gene is TRBJ2-7, the V gene TRBV15; 7 bases map to TRBD1. V dropped 3 bases and J dropped 2; count of bases not matched to a gene: 16. The CDR3 length is 18 residues. The germline V gene has CDR1 LNHNV and CDR2 YYDKDF (reference sequence). The CDR3 loop reads CATSRTSIETGAAYEQYF. The DNA for the CDR3 is TGTGCCACCAGCAGGACAAGCATAGAAACAGGGGCAGCCTACGAGCAGTACTTC.

The chain uses TRBV27 and TRBJ2-1, with 8 bases fitting TRBD1. Germline assignment: CDR1 MNHEY and CDR2 SMNVEV (reference sequence). This CDR3 contains 14 residues. V trimming: 8 bases; J trimming: 10 bases; junction bases outside the gene matches: 13. CDR3 DNA: TGTGCCAGCCTTCAGCAGGGGGCCCCATCCGAGCAGTTCTTC. This codes for CASLQQGAPSEQFF.

This clonotype was found a few times. Compared with germline, one end of the junction differs, possibly owing to a read error. The chain carries TRBV27 and TRBJ2-5; 13 bases map to TRBD2. CDR1 and CDR2 from the germline V gene are MNHEY and SMNVEV (reference sequence). The CDR3 has 17 residues. DNA for the CDR3: TGTGCCAGCAGCCGACTAGCGGGGGGATACGCAAGAGAGGCCCAGTACTTC. Its translation is CASSRLAGGYAREAQYF.

This chain links TRBV20-1 with TRBJ2-5, with D possibly being TRBD2 (5 bases). Per the germline V gene, CDR1 is DFQATT and CDR2 is SNEGSKA (reference sequence). The CDR3 loop spans 13 amino acids. V dropped 0 bases and J dropped 7 bases, with 12 bases sitting between them. The CDR3 sequence is CSARDFESGTQYF. For the CDR3, the DNA is TGCAGTGCTAGAGACTTCGAGAGCGGGACCCAGTACTTC.

The table lists this clonotype with a count of one. The chain links TRBV20-1 to TRBJ1-2, with D unclear. This CDR3 comprises 15 residues. Trimming pared 3 bases from V and 6 bases from J, leaving 20 bases between. Germline-derived CDR1 and CDR2 are DFQATT and SNEGSKA (reference sequence). For the CDR3, the DNA is TGCAGTGCTAGGGCTTTTGGGCGGGTGAGCGATGGCTACACCTTC. It specifies CSARAFGRVSDGYTF.